The rows below give T cell receptor beta chains drawn from one sample of a study of post-analysis software for immune sequencing data. TCRdb re-called the PCR reads through MiXCR, storing one row per CDR3 protein. The sample lists about 800,000 distinct CDR3 sequences; roughly 27% were seen once. Sequencing used blood. All receptors derive from a girl between 5 and 17 years old with multiple sclerosis. Both conserved end residues are part of each CDR3. The D gene is left open where the match is weak. Not all rows give a size; the values are once, few, many and, for expanded clones, a class.

V gene	clone size	J gene	D gene	CDR3 protein	CDR3 DNA
TRBV3-1	NA	TRBJ2-7	TRBD2	CASSRAASGGYYEQYF	TGTGCCAGCAGCCGGGCGGCCAGCGGGGGCTATTACGAGCAGTACTTC
TRBV20-1	few	TRBJ2-1	TRBD2	CRAGGELAGDYNEQFF	TGCAGGGCAGGGGGGGAACTAGCGGGCGACTACAATGAGCAGTTCTTC
TRBV6-5	few	TRBJ1-1	NA	CASSSLTGLMNTEAFF	TGTGCCAGCAGTTCTCTGACAGGCCTGATGAACACTGAAGCTTTCTTT
TRBV27	NA	TRBJ2-7	TRBD2	CASSLYSGAGYEQYF	TGTGCCAGCAGTTTATATAGCGGGGCGGGCTACGAGCAGTACTTC
TRBV20-1	NA	TRBJ2-3	TRBD2	CSAEKTSVGDTQYF	TGCAGTGCTGAAAAGACTAGCGTGGGAGATACGCAGTATTTT
TRBV20-1	few	TRBJ2-5	NA	CSAPRGGRGETQYF	TGCAGTGCCCCGAGGGGGGGCAGGGGAGAGACCCAGTACTTC
TRBV29-1	few	TRBJ2-7	NA	CSARQVDEQYF	TGCAGCGCCCGGCAAGTCGACGAGCAGTACTTC
TRBV20-1	NA	TRBJ1-2	NA	CSARVQLNYGYTF	TGCAGTGCTAGGGTACAGCTTAACTATGGCTACACCTTC
TRBV4-2	NA	TRBJ2-5	NA	CASSWADQTETQYF	TGTGCCAGCAGCTGGGCGGACCAGACGGAGACCCAGTACTTC
TRBV12-3/TRBV12-4	few	TRBJ1-5	TRBD1	CASSLTGRQPQHF	TGTGCCAGCAGTTTGACAGGGCGGCAGCCCCAGCATTTT
TRBV6-5	many	TRBJ2-3	NA	CASSNRADTQYF	TGTGCCAGCAGCAACAGGGCCGATACGCAGTATTTT
TRBV6-4	few	TRBJ1-1	NA	CASSAVGNTEAFF	TGTGCCAGCAGTGCAGTAGGGAACACTGAAGCTTTCTTT
TRBV20-1	many	TRBJ2-5	TRBD2	CSARMPGGETQYF	TGCAGTGCTAGGATGCCCGGGGGGGAGACCCAGTACTTC
TRBV12-3/TRBV12-4	NA	TRBJ2-1	NA	CASSLLGPMHEQFF	TGTGCCAGCAGTTTACTGGGACCAATGCATGAGCAGTTCTTC
TRBV2	NA	TRBJ1-1	NA	CASMSTENTEAFF	TGTGCCAGCATGTCGACGGAGAACACTGAAGCTTTCTTT
TRBV9	NA	TRBJ2-5	TRBD1	CASSPGTAEETQYF	TGTGCCAGCAGCCCCGGGACAGCAGAAGAGACCCAGTACTTC
TRBV12-3/TRBV12-4	NA	TRBJ1-1	NA	CASSLIGPRAEAFF	TGTGCCAGCAGTTTAATAGGGCCCCGGGCTGAAGCTTTCTTT
TRBV7-2	NA	TRBJ2-5	TRBD1	CVSSFGGWKGQQTQYF	TGTGTCAGCAGCTTTGGTGGTTGGAAGGGACAGCAGACCCAGTACTTC
TRBV12-3/TRBV12-4	NA	TRBJ1-4	NA	CASRHGHLPRDERFF	TGTGCCAGCAGACACGGGCACCTACCCCGGGACGAACGGTTTTTT
TRBV29-1	NA	TRBJ1-1	NA	CSVEDGKSPTEAFF	TGCAGCGTTGAAGATGGCAAATCTCCAACTGAAGCTTTCTTT
TRBV20-1	NA	TRBJ2-5	NA	CSAPPRGWETQYF	TGCAGTGCTCCCCCTCGGGGGTGGGAGACCCAGTACTTC
TRBV28	many	TRBJ2-1	NA	CASSSTYNEQFF	TGTGCCAGCAGTTCCACCTACAATGAGCAGTTCTTC
TRBV7-8	few	TRBJ2-5	TRBD1	CASATQTGGRETQYF	TGTGCCAGCGCCACACAAACAGGGGGCAGGGAGACCCAGTACTTC
TRBV7-2	NA	TRBJ2-7	TRBD2	CASSLVPTSASSYEQYF	TGTGCCAGCAGCTTAGTGCCCACTAGCGCATCATCCTACGAGCAGTACTTC
TRBV28	NA	TRBJ1-1	TRBD1	CASSPTGVGGEAFF	TGTGCCAGCAGTCCGACAGGGGTGGGTGGTGAAGCTTTCTTT
TRBV24-1	NA	TRBJ2-5	NA	CATSDLAGAGQETQYF	TGTGCCACCAGTGATTTGGCGGGGGCGGGCCAAGAGACCCAGTACTTC
TRBV5-1	few	TRBJ2-7	NA	CASSWDVWAYEQYF	TGCGCCAGCAGCTGGGACGTATGGGCCTACGAGCAGTACTTC
TRBV11-2	NA	TRBJ2-5	NA	CASSRTIALGKETQYF	TGTGCCAGCAGCCGGACGATCGCGTTGGGGAAAGAGACCCAGTACTTC
TRBV25-1	NA	TRBJ2-7	NA	CASLAVSSYEQYF	TGTGCCAGCTTAGCGGTGAGCTCCTACGAGCAGTACTTC
TRBV20-1	few	TRBJ1-2	TRBD1	CSSSQVQGAGGYTF	TGCAGCTCCAGCCAAGTGCAGGGGGCAGGTGGCTACACCTTC
TRBV11-3	NA	TRBJ2-1	NA	CASSTGPGDEQFF	TGTGCCAGCAGCACGGGGCCTGGGGATGAGCAGTTCTTC
TRBV6-6	NA	TRBJ1-2	TRBD1	CASSYLQGGTLRSGYTF	TGTGCCAGCAGTTACCTGCAGGGGGGAACCCTCAGGAGTGGCTACACCTTC
TRBV11-2	NA	TRBJ2-5	NA	CASSYSTTGHLFYGQYF	TGTGCCAGCAGCTACTCTACAACTGGACATTTATTCTACGGGCAGTACTTC
TRBV5-1	few	TRBJ2-7	TRBD2	CASSLVPSGTYEQYF	TGCGCCAGCAGCTTGGTACCTAGCGGAACCTACGAGCAGTACTTC
TRBV7-9	NA	TRBJ2-4	NA	CASSLAGAVAKNIQYF	TGTGCCAGCAGCTTAGCGGGGGCAGTAGCCAAAAACATTCAGTACTTC
TRBV6-6	few	TRBJ1-6	TRBD1	CASSLGQGGTLHF	TGTGCCAGCAGTCTGGGACAGGGCGGCACCCTCCACTTT
TRBV5-1	NA	TRBJ2-3	NA	CASSLGSGYSTDTQYF	TGCGCCAGCAGCTTGGGCTCGGGGTATAGCACAGATACGCAGTATTTT
TRBV29-1	NA	TRBJ1-4	TRBD1	CSVESATGLGKLFF	TGCAGCGTTGAATCAGCGACAGGGTTGGGAAAACTGTTTTTT
TRBV9	NA	TRBJ1-6	NA	CASSGSGARNFYNSPLHF	TGTGCCAGCAGCGGTTCGGGGGCGCGGAATTTCTATAATTCACCCCTCCACTTT
TRBV7-8	NA	TRBJ2-7	TRBD1	CASSFGTGFYEQYF	TGTGCCAGCAGCTTTGGGACAGGTTTCTACGAGCAGTACTTC
TRBV20-1	few	TRBJ2-7	NA	CSARTGGTTYEQYF	TGCAGTGCTAGGACTGGCGGGACGACCTACGAGCAGTACTTC
TRBV20-1	NA	TRBJ2-5	TRBD2	CSARFGGGPWETQYF	TGCAGTGCTAGATTCGGGGGAGGGCCGTGGGAGACCCAGTACTTC
TRBV28	many	TRBJ2-1	TRBD2	CASSFSGTYNEQFF	TGTGCCAGCAGTTTTAGCGGGACCTACAATGAGCAGTTCTTC
TRBV27	many	TRBJ2-7	NA	CASSYTGSSYEQYF	TGTGCCAGCAGCTACACAGGGAGCTCCTACGAGCAGTACTTC